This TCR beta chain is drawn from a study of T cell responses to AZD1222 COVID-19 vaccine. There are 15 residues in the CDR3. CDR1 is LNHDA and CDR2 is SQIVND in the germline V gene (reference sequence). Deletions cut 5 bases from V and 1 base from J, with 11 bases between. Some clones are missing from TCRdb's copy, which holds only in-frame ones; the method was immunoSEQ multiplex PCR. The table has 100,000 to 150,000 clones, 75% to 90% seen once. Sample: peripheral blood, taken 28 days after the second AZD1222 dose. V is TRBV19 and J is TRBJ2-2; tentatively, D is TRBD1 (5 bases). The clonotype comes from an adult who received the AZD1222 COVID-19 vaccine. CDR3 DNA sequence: TGTGCCAGTAGTCTTCCTAGGGGGAACACCGGGGAGCTGTTTTTT. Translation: CASSLPRGNTGELFF.